Listed here are 10 T cell receptor beta chains from one sample, sequenced in a study of CD8+ T cells in alopecia areata. cDNA serving as the sequencing template came from extracted, reverse transcribed RNA. Generated by immunoSEQ multiplex PCR, the TCRdb table keeps only in-frame clones and is missing some. The data show about 200,000 clones, with roughly three fifths seen just once and around 5% held by the top ten. Sequencing was carried out using CD8+ T cells sorted from blood. The source is a human donor in good health.

The CDR3 coding sequence is TGTGCCTGGAGCACTCTGACAGGGGGAAGGCATCAGCCCCAGCATTTT. Translated: CAWSTLTGGRHQPQHF. The J gene is TRBJ1-5, the V gene TRBV30, with 9 bases lining up with TRBD1. The CDR3 is 16 amino acids. Germline CDR1 GTSNPN, CDR2 SVGIG (reference sequence). With V trimmed by 3 bases and J by 5 bases, 11 bases remained unmatched.

On this clone: Other DNA sequences in the same sample also yield this CDR3. The rearrangement uses TRBV29-1 and TRBJ1-2; D is perhaps TRBD1 (5 bases). This CDR3 contains 12 residues. CDR1 and CDR2 (germline): SQVTM, ANQGSEA. Trimming cost V 2 bases and J 4 bases, with 8 bases left between them. CDR3 coding DNA: TGCAGCGTTGAAAGGGGTGGCTATGGCTACACCTTC. The encoded protein is CSVERGGYGYTF.

This chain connects TRBV27 to TRBJ2-7; weak D call: TRBD2 (5 bases). This CDR3 spans 13 amino acids. Trimming shortened V by 5 bases and J by 3 bases, and 11 bases separated the two germline ends. Germline CDR1 is MNHEY and CDR2 is SMNVEV (reference sequence). The CDR3 spells CASSPRAGYEQYF. The CDR3 DNA is TGTGCCAGCAGTCCGAGGGCAGGCTACGAGCAGTACTTC.

V and J are TRBV27 and TRBJ1-6, with TRBD1 matching over 7 bases. The germline gives CDR1 MNHEY, CDR2 SMNVEV (reference sequence). With V trimmed by 5 bases and J by 7 bases, 11 bases remained unmatched. This CDR3 has 16 amino acids. The CDR3 sequence: CASSPLGQARNSPLHF. For the CDR3, the DNA is TGTGCCAGCAGTCCCCTAGGACAGGCCAGGAATTCACCCCTCCACTTT.

This clone was observed once. CDR3: CASRGDGSNQPQHF. The DNA of the CDR3 is TGTGCCAGCAGAGGGGACGGTAGCAATCAGCCCCAGCATTTT. This chain links TRBV2 with TRBJ1-5; tentatively, D is TRBD1 (5 bases). Germline lookup yields CDR1 SNHLY and CDR2 FYNNEI. The CDR3 loop spans 14 amino acids. Trimming took off 6 bases at V and 0 bases at J, with 9 bases between the two ends.

In its sample, this clone was seen once. The chain couples TRBV7-9 to TRBJ2-3; 8 bases map to TRBD2. The CDR3 spans 16 residues. Germline V gene sequence: CDR1 SEHNR, CDR2 FQNEAQ (reference sequence). The V gene end was trimmed by 1 base and the J gene end by 4 bases; junction bases not matched to a gene: 7. CDR3 nucleotide sequence: TGTGCCAGCAGCTTAGAAACTAGCGGAGTCCCAGATACGCAGTATTTT. It translates to CASSLETSGVPDTQYF.

This clone was found once. The chain couples TRBV7-6 to TRBJ2-7, with D perhaps matching TRBD2 (5 bases). The germline V gene encodes CDR1 SGHVS and CDR2 FNYEAQ. The CDR3 has 13 amino acids. V gave up 6 bases and J gave up 6 bases, with 15 bases separating them. The CDR3 coding sequence is TGTGCCAGCAGTCCCGCGGGCTCGTTCGAGCAGTACTTC. As protein: CASSPAGSFEQYF. The whole variable domain, remainder taken from reference TRBV7-6 and TRBJ2-7, is GAGVSQSPRYKVTKRGQDVALRCDPISGHVSLYWYRQALGQGPEFLTYFNYEAQQDKSGLPNDRFSAERPEGSISTLTIQRTEQRDSAMYRCASSPAGSFEQYFGPGTRLTVT.

In the case of this clone: The germline gene is not matched at one end of the junction; a read error may be the cause. The rearrangement links TRBV6-5 to TRBJ1-1; the match to TRBD1 covers 9 bases. This CDR3 comprises 15 residues. From germline, CDR1 is MNHEY and CDR2 SVGAGI. CDR3 loop: CASSYWTGVKTEAFF. The CDR3 coding sequence is TGTGCCAGCAGTTACTGGACAGGGGTGAAGACTGAAGCTTTCTTT.

The chain is built from TRBV25-1 and TRBJ2-1; D uncertain. V was pared by 5 bases and J by 8 bases, with 13 bases between. The CDR3 length is 13 residues. Germline values: CDR1 MGHDK, CDR2 SYGVNS. The CDR3 sequence: CASSLIGFDEQFF. DNA for the CDR3: TGTGCCAGCAGTCTTATAGGGTTTGATGAGCAGTTCTTC.

The table lists this clone with many counts. The chain couples TRBV5-1 to TRBJ1-2; D remains ambiguous. CDR1 is SGHRS and CDR2 is YFSETQ in the germline V gene. The CDR3 sequence is 12 residues long. Trimming removed 4 bases at V and 3 bases at J, with 7 bases between. The DNA of the CDR3 is TGCGCCAGCAGCCCCCAACACTATGGCTACACCTTC. Amino acids: CASSPQHYGYTF.